These 12 T cell receptor beta chains were all obtained from the same sample, sequenced in a study of PD-L1 blockade in urothelial cancer. The table came from immunoSEQ multiplex PCR; TCRdb's copy has only in-frame clones and leaves some out. The profile shows 70,000 to 95,000 clones, roughly 90% of them singletons. The time point denotes: pretreatment peripheral blood. The specimen was PBMCs, collected around atezolizumab (anti-PD-L1) treatment. The receptors derive from a woman older than 75 with urothelial cancer.

The chain has TRBV27 and TRBJ2-1, with 7 nucleotides matching TRBD2. This CDR3 contains 14 residues. Germline V gene lookup returns CDR1 MNHEY and CDR2 SMNVEV (reference sequence). Losses at the gene ends were 4 bases for V and 5 bases for J; bases not matched to a gene: 5. CDR3 loop: CASSSWRGNNEQFF. CDR3 DNA: TGTGCCAGCAGTTCTTGGCGGGGGAACAATGAGCAGTTCTTC.

The chain is built from TRBV28 and TRBJ2-7, with 9 bases identical to TRBD1. Germline assignment: CDR1 MDHEN and CDR2 SYDVKM. The CDR3 is made up of 15 amino acids. The V segment lost 5 bases and the J segment 2 bases; nucleotides outside the gene matches: 7. Written as DNA, the CDR3 is TGTGCCAGCAGTCCTACAGGGGGCCCCACCTACGAGCAGTACTTC. Residues: CASSPTGGPTYEQYF.

This sequence joins TRBV9 and TRBJ2-1; D gene ambiguous. From germline, CDR1 is SGDLS and CDR2 YYNGEE. The V and J ends lost 0 bases and 0 bases respectively, with 7 bases between them. This CDR3 has 15 amino acids. This chain's CDR3 is CASSVDRVSYNEQFF. The CDR3 bases are TGTGCCAGCAGCGTAGACCGGGTCTCCTACAATGAGCAGTTCTTC. Full variable domain (remainder filled in from reference TRBV9 and TRBJ2-1): DSGVTQTPKHLITATGQRVTLRCSPRSGDLSVYWYQQSLDQGLQFLIQYYNGEERAKGNILERFSAQQFPDLHSELNLSSLELGDSALYFCASSVDRVSYNEQFFGPGTRLTVL.

The gene calls are TRBV11-3 and TRBJ2-1, with 8 bases lining up with TRBD2. This CDR3 contains 16 residues. With V trimmed by 5 bases and J by 4 bases, 10 bases remained unmatched. CDR1 and CDR2 from the germline V gene are SGHNT and YENEEA. The CDR3 here is CASSPAGAGAYNEQFF. CDR3 coding DNA: TGTGCCAGCAGCCCGGCGGGAGCGGGAGCATACAATGAGCAGTTCTTC.

As to this clone: This same CDR3 is encoded by further DNA sequences in the sample. The J gene is TRBJ1-4, the V gene TRBV6-5; TRBD1 agrees at 12 bases. This CDR3 has 15 amino acids. Germline V gene data show CDR1 as MNHEY and CDR2 as SVGAGI. J was trimmed by 8 bases and V by 0 bases; bases with no gene match: 1. The chain's CDR3 is CASSYSGTGGEKLFF. For the CDR3, the DNA is TGTGCCAGCAGTTACTCCGGGACAGGGGGCGAAAAACTGTTTTTT.

The rearrangement links TRBV30 to TRBJ1-4; no firm D call. The germline V and J ends were trimmed by 1 base and 7 bases, with 13 bases remaining between them. This CDR3 comprises 14 residues. Germline-derived CDR1 and CDR2 are GTSNPN and SVGIG (reference sequence). The CDR3 here is CAWSGGIPGEKLFF. The DNA of the CDR3 is TGTGCCTGGAGTGGCGGGATCCCGGGTGAAAAACTGTTTTTT.

The rearrangement links TRBV7-2 to TRBJ1-2; 7 nucleotides align to TRBD1. CDR1 and CDR2 (germline): SGHTA, FQGNSA. After removal of 5 bases from V and 2 bases from J, the junction contained 5 bases not matched to a gene. The CDR3 contains 14 residues. The CDR3 nucleotides read TGTGCCAGCAGCCGGGACAGTATGAACTATGGCTACACCTTC. Amino acid sequence: CASSRDSMNYGYTF.

The gene calls are TRBV5-4 and TRBJ2-7; 8 nucleotides match TRBD2. With V trimmed by 5 bases and J by 4 bases, 14 bases remained unmatched. Germline loops: CDR1 SGHNT, CDR2 YYREEE (reference sequence). The CDR3 consists of 16 residues. For the CDR3, the DNA is TGTGCCAGCAGTCCGGGGATGGGCGGGAGGCTATACGAGCAGTACTTC. This codes for CASSPGMGGRLYEQYF.

This sequence joins TRBV7-3 and TRBJ1-3; D unclear. This CDR3 has 16 residues. V lost 0 bases and J lost 0, with 9 bases in between. The germline V gene encodes CDR1 SGHTA and CDR2 FQGTGA. CDR3 bases: TGTGCCAGCAGCTTAACAGGCGGAAACTCTGGAAACACCATATATTTT. Amino acid sequence: CASSLTGGNSGNTIYF. Using reference TRBV7-3 and TRBJ1-3 for the parts outside the CDR3, the full variable domain is GAGVSQTPSNKVTEKGKYVELRCDPISGHTALYWYRQSLGQGPEFLIYFQGTGAADDSGLPNDRFFAVRPEGSVSTLKIQRTERGDSAVYLCASSLTGGNSGNTIYFGEGSWLTVV.

This rearrangement joins TRBV7-3 to TRBJ2-1; 13 positions agree with TRBD2. Germline-derived CDR1 and CDR2 are SGHTA and FQGTGA. The CDR3 extends over 16 amino acids. V lost 5 bases, J lost 5 bases, and 6 bases stayed unmatched. CDR3: CASSPLGTSGNNEQFF. The CDR3 DNA follows: TGTGCCAGCAGCCCCCTCGGGACTAGCGGGAACAATGAGCAGTTCTTC.

This clone was detected once. The chain recombines TRBV27 with TRBJ2-2; TRBD1 is a possible D gene (6 bases). The V end lost 5 bases, the J end lost 9 bases, and 13 bases lay between the germline ends. Germline-derived CDR1 and CDR2 are MNHEY and SMNVEV (reference sequence). This CDR3 has 13 residues. This chain's CDR3 is CASSPDRFRELFF. CDR3 nucleotide sequence: TGTGCCAGCAGTCCAGACAGGTTCAGGGAGCTGTTTTTT.

The V call is TRBV7-2, the J call TRBJ2-1; 8 bases are shared with TRBD2. The CDR3 length is 13 residues. From germline, CDR1 is SGHTA and CDR2 FQGNSA. Trimming cost V 4 bases and J 14 bases; bases outside gene matches: 10. This chain's CDR3 is CASSSWTSWPKFF. Written as DNA, the CDR3 is TGTGCCAGCAGCTCCTGGACTAGCTGGCCCAAGTTCTTC.